The entry below gives a single T cell receptor (beta chain) sequence along with its context. The sample holds many counts of this clonotype. Its recognized antigen is unknown. Per-nucleotide qualities are absent, and no much larger clonotype sits a single base away. The sample originates from a study of tumor-infiltrating lymphocytes in primary liver carcinoma (dated by TCRdb to the late 2010s). For context, the study as a whole: The five patients, three men and two women aged 30 to 69 years, had hepatocellular carcinoma (four) or combined HCC and intrahepatic cholangiocarcinoma (one). To link TCRbeta repertoire diversity with the local molecular phenotype, the 25 or so tumor region samples were profiled using Agilent mRNA microarrays. Roughly 3.5 to 7.5 million productive TCRbeta reads were obtained per sample, and no significant difference in read depth was found between tissue types. TCRbeta repertoire sequencing covered 35 specimens from 5 patients: some 25 tumor regions, 5 adjacent noncancerous liver tissues and 5 peripheral blood samples. Technical replicate repertoires showed high reproducibility, with mean shared-clone rates around 0.91 and correlation coefficients above 0.95. The tumors of the five patients were staged as T1-T3 N0M0, with maximum diameters ranging from roughly 4.2 to 10 cm. The study combined TCRbeta repertoire sequencing, expression microarrays and whole-exome sequencing across five regions of each liver tumor, with adjacent normal tissue and blood. Points the paper makes about the study in general: A significantly larger repertoire fraction was made up by the top 250 clones in tumors than in blood (p = 0.039). Because sequencing covered only the TCR beta chain and unpaired alpha chains were not captured, true repertoire diversity is likely underestimated. With just a few patients in the study, the authors point out that the findings should be validated in a larger study. Repertoire overlap was found to be higher between tumor regions (mean roughly 36%) than between tumor-adjacent (around 17%) or tumor-blood (about 14%) pairs, consistent with antigen-driven expansion. Only roughly 7-24% of top clones appeared in all five regions of a tumor, which suggests that tumor-infiltrating T cells are spatially heterogeneous. Because the samples were bulk and unsorted, CD4+ and CD8+ T cell repertoires could not be compared.

A constant-region primer and ProtoScript II reverse transcriptase were used to reverse-transcribe TCRbeta-specific cDNA from approximately 450 ng total RNA. The TCRbeta libraries were prepared through three rounds of nested multiplex PCR following a slightly modified ARM-PCR procedure. Each of the first two PCR rounds ran for approximately 10 cycles and used multiplex TRBV1-TRBV30 forward primers together with a Cbeta reverse primer. A final 25-cycle PCR with Deep VentR polymerase added sample barcodes and Illumina adapters. Amplicons of 200-500 bp were gel-purified with a QIAquick gel extraction kit before sequencing. An Illumina HiSeq 2500 was used to sequence the TCRbeta amplicons with 250-bp paired-end reads. The paper's data handling went like this. Reads were quality-trimmed with Trimmomatic v0.33, and paired reads were merged with FLASH v1.2.11 to recover full CDR3 sequences. V, D and J germline segments were assigned to the rearranged TCRbeta sequences using MiGEC v1.2.1b. VDJtools v1.0.0 computed clonotype statistics and Shannon-Wiener diversity indices. To cut down on sampling bias, every analysis after diversity analysis relied on just the 250 most abundant clonotypes from each sample. TCRdb reran the public reads through fastp at Q25 and MiXCR, keeping productive beta chains. Every entry covers one CDR3 protein and lists the most common genes and DNA from its rows. The authors' filters were not applied to this entry. For this sample there are nearly 50,000 distinct CDR3 sequences; roughly 77% appear just once. The ten biggest clones cover 25% to 30% of the sample.

Total RNA and DNA were co-extracted from around 20-30 mg of bulk tissue with the AllPrep DNA/RNA mini kit, without cell sorting. Between November 2015 and early 2016, roughly five patients in China with histopathologically diagnosed primary liver carcinoma had their tumors surgically resected. At the time of sampling, the patients were treatment-naive and had chronic HBV infection. Five spatially separated regions were sampled from each tumor: the superior, inferior, left-lateral and right-lateral poles, plus the tumor centre. Histological examination found more than 75% viable tumor cells in every tumor sample. Each fresh piece of tumor and adjacent tissue was cut in two, with one half stored in RNAlater at -80 degrees C and the other half sent for histology. The trim is 6 bases for V and 0 bases for J, with a gap of 10 bases between the germline ends. CDR1 and CDR2 (MDHEN, SYDVKM) derive from the germline V gene. The CDR3 has 14 amino acids, counting the end cysteine and phenylalanine. Only the CDR3 part of the read is kept: 42 bases, read in frame from the first base.

This receptor was taken from a man in his forties with primary liver carcinoma and hepatitis B virus infection. The chain employs TRBV28 and TRBJ2-3; matching of 6 bases hints at TRBD2 as the D gene. Sequenced: liver tumor tissue from sampling region 3. The sample's cell subset or site label is to be understood as: tumor region T3, left-lateral pole. The CDR3 region has the sequence CASRSGGSTDTQYF. The DNA sequence is TGTGCCAGCAGGTCCGGGGGAAGCACAGATACGCAGTATTTT.